A single sample is the source of the 16 T cell receptor beta chains below, sequenced in a study of metastatic and nonmetastatic thyroid tumors. Not a single patient had been given any form of treatment at any point before undergoing thyroid surgery. TCRdb re-clonotyped the PCR reads through MiXCR. The sample includes just under 45,000 clones, about 3.3% seen only once; the top ten take more than 8.5%. Sequencing used blood. The receptors originated from a female donor with papillary thyroid cancer or a benign thyroid nodule (not recorded which). Some clones in this sample may be carry-over from other donors' samples.

This clone was seen at least ten times. The rearrangement joins TRBV6-1 to TRBJ1-3; perhaps TRBD1 as D (6 bases). Trimming took 6 bases from V and 0 from J, leaving 12 bases between them. Germline loops: CDR1 MNHNS, CDR2 SASEGT. The CDR3 loop spans 15 amino acids. CDR3: CASRATGHSGNTIYF. In DNA, the CDR3 is TGTGCCAGCAGGGCGACAGGCCACTCTGGAAACACCATATATTTT.

This clone has at least ten counts. The chain uses TRBV28 and TRBJ1-2; tentative D call: TRBD1 (5 bases). Germline CDR1 and CDR2: MDHEN and SYDVKM. The V gene lost 1 base and the J gene lost 0 bases, with 9 bases spanning the gap. The CDR3 spans 15 residues. The CDR3 DNA reads TGTGCCAGCAGTTTATCTCGGGGGGCTAACTATGGCTACACCTTC. Translated, it gives CASSLSRGANYGYTF.

The chain has TRBV7-9 and TRBJ2-2; D remains unclear. CDR3 size: 14 residues. V was trimmed by 3 bases and J by 2 bases, leaving 7 bases between them. Germline CDR1 is SEHNR and CDR2 is FQNEAQ (reference sequence). The CDR3 region has the DNA TGTGCCAGCAGCTTGTTGATTAACACCGGGGAGCTGTTTTTT. As protein: CASSLLINTGELFF.

The sample holds many counts of this clone. The sample has other DNA sequences that encode this CDR3 too. This chain connects TRBV6-4 to TRBJ2-1; 10 positions agree with TRBD2. With 5 bases clipped from V and 7 bases from J, the junction kept 8 bases outside the gene matches. This CDR3 has 15 amino acids. The V gene's germline CDR1 is MRHNA and CDR2 SNTAGT. The DNA for the CDR3 is TGTGCCAGCAGTAAATCTAGCGGGAGTGCGAATGAGCAGTTCTTC. It specifies CASSKSSGSANEQFF.

This clone showed up many times. CDR3 coding DNA: TGTGCCAGCAGTTCTTACAGGGCGGCGGCGCAGTATTTT. This gives the protein CASSSYRAAAQYF. The chain joins TRBV27 to TRBJ2-3, with a tentative D call TRBD1 (6 bases). The V end was cut by 4 bases, the J end by 10 bases, with 15 bases between. This CDR3 has 13 amino acids. The germline V gene encodes CDR1 MNHEY and CDR2 SMNVEV (reference sequence).

This clone came up many times. This sequence joins TRBV6-1 and TRBJ1-1; 10 bases line up with TRBD1. This CDR3 is built from 13 residues. V lost 6 bases and J lost 3; bases outside the gene matches: 1. The V gene's germline CDR1 is MNHNS and CDR2 SASEGT. CDR3 loop: CASRDRGDTEAFF. In nucleotides, the CDR3 is TGTGCCAGCAGGGACAGGGGGGACACTGAAGCTTTCTTT.

This clone was counted at least ten times. The V gene is TRBV20-1, the J gene TRBJ2-7; 9 bases line up with TRBD2. The CDR3 totals 14 residues. Germline V CDR1 and CDR2: DFQATT, SNEGSKA (reference sequence). V was pared by 0 bases and J by 6 bases, with 6 bases of the junction left unmatched. This CDR3 reads CSARDLAGGFEQYF. The CDR3 region has the DNA TGCAGTGCTAGAGATCTCGCGGGAGGGTTCGAGCAGTACTTC.

In this sample, this clone turned up many times. V and J are TRBV20-1 and TRBJ1-1; D may be TRBD1 (5 bases). The CDR3 is 11 amino acids. V was clipped by 5 bases and J by 7 bases, with 11 bases between them. Looked up from germline, CDR1 is DFQATT and CDR2 is SNEGSKA (reference sequence). The CDR3 loop reads CSARKTGEAFF. The CDR3 bases are TGCAGTGCTCGTAAAACAGGTGAAGCTTTCTTT.

The chain is built from TRBV30 and TRBJ2-3, with 11 positions matching TRBD2. With 5 bases clipped from V and 1 base from J, the junction kept 8 bases outside the gene matches. This CDR3 comprises 16 residues. The germline V gene encodes CDR1 GTSNPN and CDR2 SVGIG (reference sequence). The CDR3 DNA is TGTGCCTGGTCCACCGGGACTAGCGGACGCACAGATACGCAGTATTTT. It codes for CAWSTGTSGRTDTQYF.

This clone was detected ten times or more. The chain carries TRBV7-9 and TRBJ2-1; D not certain. V lost 0 bases, J lost 8 bases, and 11 bases lay in between. The CDR3 length is 14 residues. CDR1 SEHNR and CDR2 FQNEAQ come from the germline V gene (reference sequence). CDR3 in amino acids: CASSLAGHRDEQFF. CDR3 in DNA: TGTGCCAGCAGCTTAGCTGGCCATAGGGATGAGCAGTTCTTC.

This clone was observed many times. A much larger clone differs by one base, so this may be a read error. The chain recombines TRBV3-1 with TRBJ1-4; tentative D call: TRBD1 (6 bases). Trimming left V 4 bases short and J 8 bases short, with 17 bases between. The CDR3 length is 15 residues. In germline, CDR1 is LGHDT, CDR2 YNNKEL (reference sequence). The CDR3 coding sequence is TGTGCCAGCAGCCCCGGGGGCCCCACGGGAGAAAAACTGTTTTTT. Translating gives CASSPGGPTGEKLFF.

To note about this clone: The CDR3 does not close with the conserved phenylalanine or tryptophan, likely indicating a read error. This sequence joins TRBV20-1 and TRBJ2-2; D gene uncertain. The germline V gene has CDR1 DFQATT and CDR2 SNEGSKA (reference sequence). The germline V and J ends were trimmed by 3 bases and 6 bases, with 8 bases remaining between them. The CDR3 length is 12 residues. CDR3 sequence reads: CSASSPSGELFS. CDR3 DNA: TGCAGTGCTAGTTCCCCTTCCGGGGAGCTGTTTTCT.

The table lists this clone with many counts. The chain links TRBV9 to TRBJ1-1; D gene unclear. This CDR3 is 15 amino acids long. Trimming cost V 0 bases and J 2 bases, with 11 bases left between them. Germline V gene sequence: CDR1 SGDLS, CDR2 YYNGEE. The CDR3 coding sequence is TGTGCCAGCAGCGTAGTCCCGGATTCTAACACTGAAGCTTTCTTT. Translating gives CASSVVPDSNTEAFF.

About this clone itself: The junction shows a germline mismatch at one end, possibly a read error. Additional DNA sequences in this sample encode the identical CDR3. The V gene is TRBV5-5, the J gene TRBJ1-5; D is unresolved. The CDR3 consists of 17 residues. The germline V gene encodes CDR1 SGHKS and CDR2 YYEKEE (reference sequence). The CDR3 DNA reads as TGTGCCAGTAGCTTGAATTTCGGTGGTGGGGGCAATCAGCCCCAGCATTTT. It encodes CASSLNFGGGGNQPQHF.

The V call is TRBV19, the J call TRBJ2-1, with a possible D match to TRBD1 (5 bases). Trimming removed 5 bases at V and 6 bases at J, with 17 bases between. Germline assignment: CDR1 LNHDA and CDR2 SQIVND (reference sequence). This CDR3 region has 15 residues. The DNA of the CDR3 is TGTGCCAGTAGTGCAATCCAGGGCTCCCCCAATGAGCAGTTCTTC. Encoded protein: CASSAIQGSPNEQFF.

This clone was detected many times. A read error is possible here, since a much larger clone lies one base away. V and J are TRBV9 and TRBJ2-1; TRBD2 agrees at 12 bases. Germline values: CDR1 SGDLS, CDR2 YYNGEE. CDR3 size: 19 residues. V shed 0 bases and J 3 bases; nucleotides not matched to a gene: 10. The chain's CDR3 is CASSVAGLAGTQSYNEQFF. CDR3 coding DNA: TGTGCCAGCAGCGTAGCGGGACTAGCGGGCACTCAAAGCTACAATGAGCAGTTCTTC.